These 19 T cell receptor beta chains were all obtained from the same sample, sequenced in a study of T cell changes during pregnancy in multiple sclerosis. Generated by immunoSEQ multiplex PCR, the TCRdb table keeps only in-frame clones and is missing some. The repertoire holds about 110,000 clones, with roughly 92% as singletons. The sequencing used peripheral blood, collected after pregnancy. These receptors were taken from a female donor with multiple sclerosis, enrolled in a pregnancy study.

The chain has TRBV7-7 and TRBJ2-2, with no clear D. CDR3 size: 15 residues. V was cut by 3 bases and J by 2 bases, with 10 bases left in between. Germline V CDR1 and CDR2: SSHAT, FNYEAQ (reference sequence). The CDR3 loop is CASSFRAGNTGELFF. The CDR3 DNA sequence: TGTGCCAGCAGCTTTAGAGCAGGAAACACCGGGGAGCTGTTTTTT.

J is TRBJ2-7 and V is TRBV7-2; a weak D match, TRBD1 (5 bases). The V gene's germline CDR1 is SGHTA and CDR2 FQGNSA. Trimming cost V 5 bases and J 2 bases, with 13 bases left between them. CDR3 size: 14 residues. CDR3 sequence reads: CASSVRGAPYEQYF. CDR3 sequence (DNA): TGTGCCAGCAGCGTTAGGGGCGCCCCCTACGAGCAGTACTTC.

This sequence joins TRBV28 and TRBJ2-4; TRBD1 matches at 8 bases. The CDR3 has 13 residues. Trimming cost V 6 bases and J 5 bases; bases outside gene matches: 3. Germline values: CDR1 MDHEN, CDR2 SYDVKM. CDR3 DNA sequence: TGTGCCAGCAGGATACAGGGGGAAAACATTCAGTACTTC. The encoded protein is CASRIQGENIQYF.

This chain links TRBV7-8 with TRBJ1-1; 12 bases fit TRBD1. Germline V gene sequence: CDR1 SGHVS, CDR2 FQNEAQ. Unmatched junction bases numbered 7, after V lost 3 bases and J lost 5 bases. The CDR3 has 16 amino acids. This CDR3 reads CASSFRDRGRWTEAFF. CDR3 sequence (DNA): TGTGCCAGCAGCTTTAGGGACAGGGGGCGCTGGACTGAAGCTTTCTTT.

The CDR3 sequence is CASSSPTSVPDTQYF. The CDR3 DNA is TGTGCCAGCAGCTCTCCGACTAGCGTTCCAGATACGCAGTATTTT. The chain has TRBV7-3 and TRBJ2-3, with 8 bases identical to TRBD2. J was trimmed by 4 bases and V by 4 bases; bases with no gene match: 7. This CDR3 has 15 residues. Germline CDR1 SGHTA, CDR2 FQGTGA.

A single count supports this clone. The chain recombines TRBV6-5 with TRBJ2-3; D unresolved. CDR3 length: 13 amino acids. Trimming took 10 bases from V and 3 from J, leaving 14 bases between them. CDR1 MNHEY and CDR2 SVGAGI come from the germline V gene. CDR3 in amino acids: CATARSWTDTQYF. For the CDR3, the DNA is TGTGCCACGGCTCGGAGTTGGACAGATACGCAGTATTTT.

This clone occurred once. The rearrangement links TRBV27 to TRBJ1-2; 8 nucleotides agree with TRBD1. Looked up from germline, CDR1 is MNHEY and CDR2 is SMNVEV (reference sequence). This CDR3 contains 16 residues. The ends lost 5 bases at V and 4 bases at J; junction bases unmatched: 12. The CDR3: CASSPNYRGDLYGYTF. DNA of the CDR3: TGTGCCAGCAGTCCCAATTACAGGGGGGATCTCTATGGCTACACCTTC.

The rearrangement uses TRBV28 and TRBJ2-3; 9 nucleotides agree with TRBD1. The CDR3 consists of 16 residues. Per germline, CDR1 MDHEN and CDR2 SYDVKM. Trimming removed 5 bases from V and 4 bases from J; junction bases left unmatched: 10. The CDR3 loop is CASSTYGTGSSDTQYF. The CDR3 region has the DNA TGTGCCAGCAGTACATACGGGACAGGGAGTTCAGATACGCAGTATTTT. Variable domain in full (rest from reference TRBV28 and TRBJ2-3): DVKVTQSSRYLVKRTGEKVFLECVQDMDHENMFWYRQDPGLGLRLIYFSYDVKMKEKGDIPEGYSVSREKKERFSLILESASTNQTSMYLCASSTYGTGSSDTQYFGPGTRLTVL.

This chain joins TRBV10-3 and TRBJ1-6, with a weak D call TRBD1 (5 bases). The V end lost 2 bases, the J end lost 10 bases, and 12 bases lay between the germline ends. Germline lookup yields CDR1 ENHRY and CDR2 SYGVKD. The CDR3 has 14 residues. CDR3 in amino acids: CAISEGQGDSPLHF. For the CDR3, the DNA is TGTGCCATCAGTGAGGGGCAGGGTGACTCACCCCTCCACTTT.

V usage is TRBV5-1 and J usage is TRBJ2-7, with D tentatively TRBD2 (6 bases). The germline CDR1 and CDR2 sequences are SGHRS and YFSETQ. The V and J ends lost 3 bases and 2 bases respectively, with 12 bases between them. This CDR3 has 14 residues. CDR3 nucleotide sequence: TGCGCCAGCAGCTCCTCTGGAGGGACCTACGAGCAGTACTTC. Residues: CASSSSGGTYEQYF.

In its sample, this clone was seen once. The chain links TRBV4-1 to TRBJ1-4; 10 bases fit TRBD1. CDR1 is MGHRA and CDR2 is YSYEKL in the germline V gene. This CDR3 comprises 16 residues. Trimming took 4 bases from V and 6 from J; bases not matched to a gene: 8. The CDR3 nucleotides read TGCGCCAGCAGCCTCCTCGGGACAGGGGAAGATGAAAAACTGTTTTTT. Amino acids: CASSLLGTGEDEKLFF.

CDR3 nucleotide sequence: TGTGCCAGCAGCTTGGTAGCGGGAGATGCTCAAGAGACCCAGTACTTC. It is translated as CASSLVAGDAQETQYF. The chain is built from TRBV5-4 and TRBJ2-5; TRBD2 agrees at 9 bases. V was clipped by 0 bases and J by 2 bases; unmatched bases: 5. The CDR3 has 16 residues. CDR1 is SGHNT, CDR2 YYREEE, per germline (reference sequence).

This CDR3 is CASSITGTGEQFF. CDR3 coding DNA: TGTGCCAGTAGTATTACGGGGACAGGGGAGCAGTTCTTC. The chain has TRBV19 and TRBJ2-1; TRBD1 agrees at 9 bases. Germline loops: CDR1 LNHDA, CDR2 SQIVND (reference sequence). The CDR3 is 13 amino acids. After removal of 3 bases from V and 10 bases from J, the junction contained 4 bases not matched to a gene.

The gene calls are TRBV7-2 and TRBJ2-1; the match to TRBD2 covers 8 bases. The CDR3 is 15 residues long. V shed 0 bases, J shed 9 bases, and the junction held 7 bases outside the gene matches. Per the germline V gene, CDR1 is SGHTA and CDR2 is FQGNSA. CDR3 region: CASSLASGTIREQFF. The CDR3 region has the DNA TGTGCCAGCAGCTTAGCTAGCGGGACAATCCGTGAGCAGTTCTTC. The full variable domain, in which reference TRBV7-2 and TRBJ2-1 provide the parts outside the CDR3, is GAGVSQSPSNKVTEKGKDVELRCDPISGHTALYWYRQSLGQGLEFLIYFQGNSAPDKSGLPSDRFSAERTGGSVSTLTIQRTQQEDSAVYLCASSLASGTIREQFFGPGTRLTVL.

The chain recombines TRBV15 with TRBJ2-3; TRBD1 agrees at 8 bases. The CDR3 sequence is 16 residues long. Germline V gene lookup returns CDR1 LNHNV and CDR2 YYDKDF (reference sequence). After removal of 0 bases from V and 0 bases from J, the junction contained 2 bases not matched to a gene. The CDR3 is CATSREGQASTDTQYF. The CDR3, as DNA: TGTGCCACCAGCAGAGAGGGACAGGCAAGCACAGATACGCAGTATTTT.

The chain is built from TRBV29-1 and TRBJ1-2; D may be TRBD1 (6 bases). The CDR3 is 12 amino acids. The germline V and J ends were trimmed by 4 bases and 8 bases, with 14 bases remaining between them. The germline V gene encodes CDR1 SQVTM and CDR2 ANQGSEA. This chain's CDR3 is CSVAGTNQGYTF. The DNA of the CDR3 is TGCAGCGTTGCAGGGACAAACCAGGGCTACACCTTC.

This chain connects TRBV25-1 to TRBJ2-1; D remains ambiguous. Germline-derived CDR1 and CDR2 are MGHDK and SYGVNS. The CDR3 covers 11 residues. The germline V and J ends were trimmed by 6 bases and 5 bases, with 5 bases remaining between them. CDR3 protein: CASRLNNEQFF. CDR3 in DNA: TGTGCCAGCAGGCTAAACAATGAGCAGTTCTTC.

V and J are TRBV5-1 and TRBJ2-3; 14 bases match TRBD2. The germline CDR1 and CDR2 sequences are SGHRS and YFSETQ. This CDR3 is built from 16 residues. The J segment lost 3 bases and the V segment lost 4 bases, leaving 4 bases of the junction unmatched. CDR3 in DNA: TGCGCCAGCAGCCCCCGGACTAGCGGGGGGACAGATACGCAGTATTTT. This translates into CASSPRTSGGTDTQYF.

CDR3: CASSRSRNTEAFF. DNA of the CDR3: TGCGCCAGCAGCAGGAGCCGGAACACTGAAGCTTTCTTT. V gene TRBV5-1 combines with J gene TRBJ1-1; D not resolved. V was pared by 4 bases and J by 1 base, with 8 bases between. This CDR3 is built from 13 residues. CDR1 and CDR2 from the germline V gene are SGHRS and YFSETQ.